What follows is one T cell receptor (beta chain) and its context. The antigen it recognizes is unknown. Per-nucleotide qualities are absent, and no much larger clonotype sits a single base away. The same CDR3 can be traced to other DNA sequences in this sample. TCRbeta CDR3 regions were amplified from genomic DNA using the immunoSEQ Assay, a bias-controlled multiplex PCR. The authors processed their data as follows. The number of nucleated cells in each sample was estimated by amplification of reference gene primers within the assay. To quantify the absolute abundance of each unique TCRbeta CDR3 rearrangement, sequence reads were collapsed and filtered. Productive Simpson clonality was computed per sample as the square root of Simpson's diversity index over productive rearrangements. TCRdb obtained this table from immuneACCESS and retained in-frame rearrangements with V and J assigned. These tables miss some clones; where compared with another copy, unresolved V genes account for less than half of the shortfall, and the remainder is unexplained. The V and J calls and the clone size are those of that table, but D and trimming were determined from the DNA. This sample is represented by 70,000 to 95,000 clones; 80% of them were singletons. The ten most abundant clones make up around 11% of the sample.

This sample was taken from a study of blood T cell repertoires in COVID-19 (dated by TCRdb to 2020 to 2022). Regarding the complete study: Collaborator samples came from the United States, Italy and Spain and covered acute and convalescent phases of COVID-19. The material from the prospective study consisted of cDNA or gDNA derived from T cells, B-cell-depleted T cells, or PBMCs. Subjects who had been exposed to COVID-19, were actively infected with it, or had recovered from it provided the deeply sampled blood TCRbeta repertoires that made up the dataset. A freely available public database, intended as a resource for researchers studying the immune response to SARS-CoV-2, is where the repertoires were released. Samples came from the ongoing ImmuneRACE study (first 160 participants) plus 1,254 subjects from 6 global collaborators. The sample metadata nearly always contained a de-identified subject ID, COVID-19 status, age in years and sex. Where available, HLA class I and class II types were taken from metadata supplied by the sample provider and were not determined by assay-based typing.

Study-level results and caveats: The amount of clinical and demographic metadata varied by source and participant and was provided uncurated.

The collaborating institutions used their own protocols to collect whole blood in K2EDTA tubes. For TCRbeta analysis, collaborators shipped samples in one of three forms: frozen whole blood, isolated PBMCs, or DNA extracted from either of those sample types. The receptor was isolated from a woman aged 40 to 49 with active or convalescent COVID-19. The material sequenced was peripheral blood.

The CDR3 loop reads CASSGQNQPQHF. The DNA sequence is given as TGTGCCAGCAGTGGACAGAATCAGCCCCAGCATTTT. Recombination connected TRBV2 to TRBJ1-5, and possibly TRBD1, on 5 matching bases. The CDR3 has 12 amino acids, counting the end cysteine and phenylalanine. The sequence is cut down to CDR3 DNA, 36 bases in frame from base 1. Trimming at the junction amounts to 4 bases on V and 4 bases on J, and the germline ends lie 5 bases apart. CDR1 and CDR2 (SNHLY, FYNNEI) derive from the germline V gene.